These 10 T cell receptor beta chains came from one sample sequenced in a study of a mutant IDH1 vaccine in newly diagnosed glioma. Described time point: week 35, safety follow-up. It was 300 ug of mutant IDH1 20-mer peptide that made up each vaccine dose, given with topical imiquimod. Profiling relied on immunoSEQ multiplex PCR, and the TCRdb table lists in-frame clones only, not all of them. The table has approximately 41,000 clones, around 89% seen once. Their target antigens are unknown. Sequencing used PBMCs, obtained from a glioma patient whose treatment included an IDH1 peptide vaccine. Receptor source: a man aged 40-49 years with glioma.

The rearrangement joins TRBV18 to TRBJ1-2; D gene uncertain. CDR1 and CDR2 from the germline V gene are KGHSH and LQKENI. The length of the CDR3 is 15 residues. The V and J ends lost 3 bases and 2 bases respectively, with 13 bases between them. The chain's CDR3 is CASSPTPEDNYGYTF. The DNA of the CDR3 is TGTGCCAGCTCACCTACTCCCGAGGACAACTATGGCTACACCTTC.

The genes are TRBV6-4 and TRBJ2-2; D possibly uses TRBD1 or TRBD2 (5 bases each). V gave up 6 bases and J gave up 4 bases, with 12 bases separating them. The CDR3 has 14 amino acids. Germline V gene sequence: CDR1 MRHNA, CDR2 SNTAGT. As DNA, the CDR3 is TGTGCCAGCAGAGCAGGGACGGGCACCGGGGAGCTGTTTTTT. It codes for CASRAGTGTGELFF.

This chain links TRBV30 with TRBJ1-5; D perhaps matches TRBD1 (6 bases). Trimming took off 5 bases at V and 2 bases at J, with 10 bases between the two ends. From germline, CDR1 is GTSNPN and CDR2 SVGIG (reference sequence). The length of the CDR3 is 13 residues. CDR3 in DNA: TGTGCCTGGGGACGGACAGGCAATCAGCCCCAGCATTTT. Its translation: CAWGRTGNQPQHF.

The rearrangement uses TRBV28 and TRBJ1-1; TRBD1 agrees at 7 bases. This CDR3 spans 15 amino acids. From germline, CDR1 is MDHEN and CDR2 SYDVKM. V lost 6 bases to trimming and J lost 4 bases; unmatched junction nucleotides: 11. CDR3: CASRPSQGRSTEAFF. The DNA of the CDR3 is TGTGCCAGCAGACCCTCACAGGGGAGGAGCACTGAAGCTTTCTTT.

The chain employs TRBV2 and TRBJ1-4, with 8 bases fitting TRBD1. This CDR3 is 18 amino acids long. Germline-derived CDR1 and CDR2 are SNHLY and FYNNEI. V was clipped by 2 bases and J by 8 bases; unmatched bases: 16. This CDR3 is CASSESRRRTGRGEKLFF. The CDR3 DNA is TGTGCCAGCAGTGAATCACGAAGACGGACAGGGCGGGGAGAAAAACTGTTTTTT.

In its sample, this clone was seen once. J is TRBJ2-3 and V is TRBV19, with TRBD2 matching 13 bases. CDR3 size: 16 residues. Germline V gives CDR1 LNHDA, CDR2 SQIVND (reference sequence). V trimming: 7 bases; J trimming: 6 bases; junction bases outside the gene matches: 10. This CDR3 is CASNPTTSGGMDTQYF. The CDR3 nucleotides read TGTGCCAGTAACCCGACGACTAGCGGGGGGATGGATACGCAGTATTTT. The full variable domain, in which reference TRBV19 and TRBJ2-3 provide the parts outside the CDR3, is DGGITQSPKYLFRKEGQNVTLSCEQNLNHDAMYWYRQDPGQGLRLIYYSQIVNDFQKGDIAEGYSVSREKKESFPLTVTSAQKNPTAFYLCASNPTTSGGMDTQYFGPGTRLTVL.

The rearrangement uses TRBV7-9 and TRBJ1-1; perhaps TRBD1 as D (6 bases). Looked up from germline, CDR1 is SEHNR and CDR2 is FQNEAQ (reference sequence). The CDR3 is 14 amino acids. The V gene lost 3 bases and the J gene lost 3 bases, with 11 bases spanning the gap. The CDR3 DNA is TGTGCCAGCAGCTTTCACAGGGAGGACACTGAAGCTTTCTTT. It translates to CASSFHREDTEAFF.

V gene TRBV19 combines with J gene TRBJ2-3; 8 bases are a match to TRBD1. This CDR3 is built from 13 residues. V trimming: 5 bases; J trimming: 4 bases; junction bases outside the gene matches: 2. The germline gives CDR1 LNHDA, CDR2 SQIVND (reference sequence). In DNA, the CDR3 is TGTGCCAGTAGTGGACAGGGCGCAGATACGCAGTATTTT. Amino acid sequence: CASSGQGADTQYF. The full variable domain, its missing parts supplied by reference TRBV19 and TRBJ2-3, is DGGITQSPKYLFRKEGQNVTLSCEQNLNHDAMYWYRQDPGQGLRLIYYSQIVNDFQKGDIAEGYSVSREKKESFPLTVTSAQKNPTAFYLCASSGQGADTQYFGPGTRLTVL.

The chain joins TRBV7-2 to TRBJ2-7; 9 bases match TRBD1. The CDR3 covers 15 residues. The ends lost 0 bases at V and 7 bases at J; junction bases unmatched: 7. Germline V gene lookup returns CDR1 SGHTA and CDR2 FQGNSA. CDR3 DNA sequence: TGTGCCAGCAGCTTAGCGCGACAGGGGGTCGGAGAGCAGTACTTC. It encodes CASSLARQGVGEQYF.

This chain joins TRBV11-3 and TRBJ2-6; D is uncertain. Trimming shortened V by 1 base and J by 1 base, and 8 bases separated the two germline ends. Germline CDR1 SGHNT, CDR2 YENEEA. The CDR3 runs 16 residues. CDR3 in amino acids: CASSLGRVSGANVLTF. CDR3 coding DNA: TGTGCCAGCAGCTTAGGGCGTGTATCTGGGGCCAACGTCCTGACTTTC.